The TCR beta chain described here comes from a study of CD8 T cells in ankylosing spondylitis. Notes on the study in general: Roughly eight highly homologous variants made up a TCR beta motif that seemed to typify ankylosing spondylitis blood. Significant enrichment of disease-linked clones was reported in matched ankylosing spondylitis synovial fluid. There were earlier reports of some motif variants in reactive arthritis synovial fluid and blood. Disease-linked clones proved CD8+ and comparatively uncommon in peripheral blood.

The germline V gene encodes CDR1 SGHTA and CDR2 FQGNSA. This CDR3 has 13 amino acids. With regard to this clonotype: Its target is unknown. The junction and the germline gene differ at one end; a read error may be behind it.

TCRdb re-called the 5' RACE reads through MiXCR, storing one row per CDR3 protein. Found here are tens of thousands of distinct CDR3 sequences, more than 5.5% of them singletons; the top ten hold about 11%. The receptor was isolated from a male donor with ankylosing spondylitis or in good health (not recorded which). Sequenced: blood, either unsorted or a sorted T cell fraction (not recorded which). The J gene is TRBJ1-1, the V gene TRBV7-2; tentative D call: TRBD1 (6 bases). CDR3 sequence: CVSSVTGGPVSFF. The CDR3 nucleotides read TGTGTCAGCAGCGTAACGGGGGGCCCCGTCTCTTTCTTT.